The 30 T cell receptor beta chains in this list originate from one sample, sequenced in a study of CD8 T cells in ankylosing spondylitis. TCRdb re-called the 5' RACE reads through MiXCR, storing one row per CDR3 protein. The sample contains approximately 250,000 distinct CDR3 sequences, under 35% of which appear only once. Sequencing was performed on blood, either unsorted or a sorted T cell fraction (not recorded which). These TCRs come from a male donor with ankylosing spondylitis or in good health (not recorded which).

The chain carries TRBV5-1 and TRBJ1-2; possible D gene TRBD1, 6 bases. Germline-derived CDR1 and CDR2 are SGHRS and YFSETQ. CDR3 length: 14 residues. Trimming took off 4 bases at V and 5 bases at J, with 15 bases between the two ends. This CDR3 is CASSADDRPYGYTF. The CDR3 bases are TGCGCCAGCAGCGCGGACGACAGGCCATATGGCTACACCTTC.

The sample holds one count of this clonotype. The chain is built from TRBV5-1 and TRBJ1-1; 9 nucleotides agree with TRBD1. With 1 base clipped from V and 3 bases from J, the junction kept 4 bases outside the gene matches. CDR3 length: 15 residues. The germline CDR1 and CDR2 sequences are SGHRS and YFSETQ. CDR3 bases: TGCGCCAGCAGCTTGAGGACAGGGGTTTACACTGAAGCTTTCTTT. The encoded protein is CASSLRTGVYTEAFF.

The chain has TRBV6-5 and TRBJ2-3; no firm D call. The CDR3 length is 12 residues. Trimming pared 8 bases from V and 1 base from J, leaving 7 bases between. Germline CDR1 and CDR2: MNHEY and SVGAGI. This chain's CDR3 is CASHEGTDTQYF. CDR3 in DNA: TGTGCCAGCCACGAAGGCACAGATACGCAGTATTTT.

The chain uses TRBV9 and TRBJ2-3; no reliable D call. CDR3 length equals 16 residues. The V end was cut by 3 bases, the J end by 3 bases, with 17 bases between. Germline V CDR1 and CDR2: SGDLS, YYNGEE. The CDR3 nucleotides are TGTGCCAGCAGCGCCCGCCTTAACGGCCGTACAGATACGCAGTATTTT. As protein: CASSARLNGRTDTQYF.

This clonotype was counted between two and nine times. V gene TRBV20-1 combines with J gene TRBJ2-7; TRBD2 is a possible D gene (6 bases). Germline lookup yields CDR1 DFQATT and CDR2 SNEGSKA (reference sequence). CDR3 length: 14 residues. Trimming cost V 3 bases and J 0 bases, with 12 bases left between them. The CDR3 nucleotides read TGCAGTGCTAGGGGGGGTTTGAGCTCCTACGAGCAGTACTTC. The encoded protein is CSARGGLSSYEQYF.

This chain joins TRBV4-1 and TRBJ2-2, with D unclear. The CDR3 runs 17 residues. Trimming removed 3 bases from V and 1 base from J, with 15 bases in between. The germline gives CDR1 MGHRA, CDR2 YSYEKL. The DNA for the CDR3 is TGCGCCAGCAGCCACGCCACGTGGATGGGGAACACCGGGGAGCTGTTTTTT. It translates to CASSHATWMGNTGELFF.

This clonotype was seen more than once but under ten times. The V and J genes are TRBV6-5 and TRBJ1-1, with D hard to call. This CDR3 contains 13 residues. Germline assignment: CDR1 MNHEY and CDR2 SVGAGI. Trimming shortened V by 0 bases and J by 6 bases, and 8 bases separated the two germline ends. The CDR3 protein is CASSYSGGSEAFF. In DNA form, the CDR3 reads TGTGCCAGCAGTTACTCCGGCGGGTCTGAAGCTTTCTTT.

The chain recombines TRBV27 with TRBJ1-2; 9 positions match TRBD1. This CDR3 is built from 14 residues. V dropped 7 bases and J dropped 6; count of bases not matched to a gene: 9. Looked up from germline, CDR1 is MNHEY and CDR2 is SMNVEV (reference sequence). CDR3 DNA sequence: TGTGCCAGCAAAAAACAGGGGGCGCTCGATGGCTACACCTTC. Translation: CASKKQGALDGYTF.

The chain carries TRBV7-9 and TRBJ2-2, with 9 bases fitting TRBD1. Germline trimming cut 4 bases from V and 5 bases from J; bases unmatched to any gene: 2. Germline V gives CDR1 SEHNR, CDR2 FQNEAQ (reference sequence). This CDR3 is built from 14 residues. The CDR3 nucleotides are TGTGCCAGCAGCTGGGACAGGGATACCGGGGAGCTGTTTTTT. Its protein product is CASSWDRDTGELFF.

This clonotype was observed many times. The gene calls are TRBV15 and TRBJ2-7; D perhaps matches TRBD2 (5 bases). The CDR3 totals 14 residues. V dropped 1 base and J dropped 5 bases, with 12 bases sitting between them. Germline V gene sequence: CDR1 LNHNV, CDR2 YYDKDF (reference sequence). The CDR3 DNA is TGTGCCACCAGCAGAGTGGGTTCGGGGAACGAGCAGTACTTC. It encodes CATSRVGSGNEQYF.

This clonotype came up a few times. The rearrangement joins TRBV20-1 to TRBJ1-5; D ambiguous. This CDR3 comprises 14 residues. Germline V gives CDR1 DFQATT, CDR2 SNEGSKA (reference sequence). V lost 0 bases, J lost 7 bases, and 13 bases lay in between. The CDR3 here is CSARDLGVGQPQHF. The CDR3 DNA follows: TGCAGTGCTAGAGATTTGGGTGTCGGGCAGCCCCAGCATTTT.

A few counts support this clonotype. V and J are TRBV20-1 and TRBJ2-5, with unresolved D. With 5 bases removed from V and 4 bases from J, the gap between germline ends came to 8 bases. The CDR3 covers 11 residues. Germline CDR1 is DFQATT and CDR2 is SNEGSKA (reference sequence). The CDR3 region is CSAVHSETQYF. The CDR3 region has the DNA TGCAGTGCTGTACATTCAGAGACCCAGTACTTC.

The chain combines TRBV6-1 with TRBJ1-1; unclear D gene. The CDR3 extends over 15 amino acids. Germline V lookup: CDR1 MNHNS, CDR2 SASEGT. V lost 5 bases to trimming and J lost 1 base, with 14 bases between them. CDR3 sequence (DNA): TGTGCCAGCAGTCGGGGAGATACGCAGAACACTGAAGCTTTCTTT. The encoded protein is CASSRGDTQNTEAFF.

This clonotype was seen more than once but under ten times. V is TRBV4-1 and J is TRBJ1-2; weak D call: TRBD1 (5 bases). V was clipped by 4 bases and J by 10 bases, with 25 bases between them. Germline V gene sequence: CDR1 MGHRA, CDR2 YSYEKL. The CDR3 has 16 amino acids. This chain's CDR3 is CASSRRSPGTEFSYTF. The DNA for the CDR3 is TGCGCCAGCAGCCGTCGTTCCCCCGGGACGGAATTCTCCTACACCTTC.

This chain connects TRBV12-3 or TRBV12-4 to TRBJ2-1; TRBD2 agrees at 12 bases. The CDR3 consists of 16 residues. The ends lost 4 bases at V and 2 bases at J; junction bases unmatched: 3. CDR3 in amino acids: CASSSLAGGPYNEQFF. CDR3 sequence (DNA): TGTGCCAGCAGTTCCCTAGCGGGGGGGCCCTACAATGAGCAGTTCTTC.

The gene calls are TRBV12-3 or TRBV12-4 and TRBJ1-2; D is unresolved. Trimming pared 5 bases from V and 4 bases from J, leaving 11 bases between. This CDR3 is 13 amino acids long. The CDR3 sequence: CASSPPSSYGYTF. The CDR3 nucleotides read TGTGCCAGCAGTCCTCCCAGTAGCTATGGCTACACCTTC.

The chain uses TRBV7-9 and TRBJ2-1; D not certain. Germline V gene data show CDR1 as SEHNR and CDR2 as FQNEAQ (reference sequence). There are 12 residues in the CDR3. The germline V and J ends were trimmed by 5 bases and 6 bases, with 8 bases remaining between them. Here the CDR3 reads CASSLWANEQFF. The CDR3 DNA follows: TGTGCCAGCAGCCTATGGGCCAATGAGCAGTTCTTC.

This chain links TRBV5-8 with TRBJ1-1, with 9 positions matching TRBD1. J gave up 7 bases and V 4 bases, and 8 bases lay outside the gene matches. Germline lookup yields CDR1 SGHTS and CDR2 YDEGEE. This CDR3 contains 14 residues. CDR3 nucleotide sequence: TGTGCCAGCAGCAGTCCGGGGACAGGGAATGAAGCTTTCTTT. Translating it yields CASSSPGTGNEAFF.

The count of this clonotype is one. This chain joins TRBV13 and TRBJ2-7, with D perhaps being TRBD1 or TRBD2 (5 bases each). Germline CDR1 PRHDT, CDR2 FYEKMQ (reference sequence). The CDR3 contains 15 residues. V lost 4 bases to trimming and J lost 2 bases, with 15 bases between them. This CDR3 is CASSYPTEGPYEQYF. Here the CDR3 DNA reads TGTGCCAGCAGCTATCCGACAGAGGGCCCCTACGAGCAGTACTTC. The variable domain in full, completed from reference TRBV13 and TRBJ2-7, reads AAGVIQSPRHLIKEKRETATLKCYPIPRHDTVYWYQQGPGQDPQFLISFYEKMQSDKGSIPDRFSAQQFSDYHSELNMSSLELGDSALYFCASSYPTEGPYEQYFGPGTRLTVT.

The chain has TRBV6-5 and TRBJ2-2; D remains ambiguous. Germline V gene data show CDR1 as MNHEY and CDR2 as SVGAGI. The CDR3 consists of 11 residues. Trimming cost V 2 bases and J 7 bases, with 2 bases left between them. CDR3 loop: CASSYVGELFF. The CDR3 DNA sequence: TGTGCCAGCAGTTACGTCGGGGAGCTGTTTTTT.

This clonotype was detected only a few times. This rearrangement joins TRBV27 to TRBJ2-7, with D possibly being TRBD1 (5 bases). V was cut by 4 bases and J by 2 bases, with 12 bases left in between. This CDR3 is built from 14 residues. Per germline, CDR1 MNHEY and CDR2 SMNVEV (reference sequence). CDR3 nucleotide sequence: TGTGCCAGCAGTTATATGACAGCAGCCTACGAGCAGTACTTC. This encodes CASSYMTAAYEQYF.

This clonotype came up a few times. The rearrangement links TRBV25-1 to TRBJ2-7; 7 nucleotides line up with TRBD1. CDR3 length: 14 residues. After removal of 3 bases from V and 4 bases from J, the junction contained 6 bases not matched to a gene. Germline loops: CDR1 MGHDK, CDR2 SYGVNS. The CDR3 here is CASSDGTETYEQYF. The CDR3 DNA reads as TGTGCCAGCAGTGACGGGACAGAGACTTACGAGCAGTACTTC.

This clonotype occurred a few times. This rearrangement joins TRBV6-1 to TRBJ2-3; D might be TRBD2 (5 bases). CDR1 and CDR2 from the germline V gene are MNHNS and SASEGT. The CDR3 contains 13 residues. Between the trimmed V and J ends, which lost 6 bases and 0 bases, there was a span of 7 bases. The CDR3 is CASSRTSTDTQYF. In nucleotides, the CDR3 is TGTGCCAGCAGCCGGACTAGCACAGATACGCAGTATTTT.

The chain has TRBV20-1 and TRBJ2-3, with 12 bases lining up with TRBD2. The CDR3 totals 15 residues. Losses at the gene ends were 3 bases for V and 5 bases for J; bases not matched to a gene: 6. CDR1 is DFQATT and CDR2 is SNEGSKA in the germline V gene (reference sequence). CDR3 nucleotide sequence: TGCAGTGCTAGTGGGGGACTAGCGGGCGGAGATACGCAGTATTTT. Translation: CSASGGLAGGDTQYF.

A few counts support this clonotype. The V call is TRBV28, the J call TRBJ2-3, with TRBD1 matching 7 bases. The CDR3 spans 15 residues. V shed 3 bases, J shed 1 base, and the junction held 4 bases outside the gene matches. CDR1 is MDHEN and CDR2 is SYDVKM in the germline V gene. CDR3 amino acids: CASSLGTVRTDTQYF. CDR3 in DNA: TGTGCCAGCAGTTTGGGGACAGTCCGCACAGATACGCAGTATTTT.

The V and J genes are TRBV10-3 and TRBJ2-5; no reliable D call. There are 14 residues in the CDR3. Trimming took off 3 bases at V and 1 base at J, with 9 bases between the two ends. Germline CDR1 ENHRY, CDR2 SYGVKD. The DNA for the CDR3 is TGTGCCATCAGTGATGGATTAGCCCAAGAGACCCAGTACTTC. As protein: CAISDGLAQETQYF.

About this clonotype: Mismatch with germline at one junction end may stem from a read error. The chain combines TRBV7-2 with TRBJ2-5, with D possibly being TRBD2 (6 bases). The V gene's germline CDR1 is SGHTA and CDR2 FQGNSA. The CDR3 runs 12 residues. The CDR3 nucleotides are TGTGCCAGCAGCATTGATCCGGGACCGGGGGACTTC. This sequence encodes CASSIDPGPGDF.

This clonotype is a singleton in its sample. The V call is TRBV6-5, the J call TRBJ1-2; D is ambiguous. Trimming removed 6 bases at V and 8 bases at J, with 13 bases between. From germline, CDR1 is MNHEY and CDR2 SVGAGI. The CDR3 is 12 amino acids. CDR3 coding DNA: TGTGCCAGCAGGGCCCAACGAGGCGGCTACACCTTC. This sequence encodes CASRAQRGGYTF.

The chain employs TRBV10-2 and TRBJ2-7, with TRBD1 as a possible D gene (5 bases). Per the germline V gene, CDR1 is WSHSY and CDR2 is SAAADI. V was clipped by 7 bases and J by 2 bases, with 15 bases between them. The CDR3 extends over 14 amino acids. This CDR3 is CASNPPGSPYEQYF. The CDR3 nucleotides are TGCGCCAGCAACCCCCCAGGGTCTCCCTACGAGCAGTACTTC.

V usage is TRBV12-3 or TRBV12-4 and J usage is TRBJ2-5, with TRBD1 matching 8 bases. V was clipped by 2 bases and J by 5 bases; unmatched bases: 4. CDR3 length equals 14 residues. The CDR3 here is CASSLRTGWETQYF. In DNA, the CDR3 is TGTGCCAGCAGTTTACGGACAGGGTGGGAGACCCAGTACTTC.